The T cell receptor beta chain under discussion was sequenced for a study of blood T cell repertoires in COVID-19. Across the study: Whether acute or convalescent, the COVID-19 samples came from the United States, Italy and Spain.

The germline gives CDR1 SNHLY, CDR2 FYNNEI. Trimming took 7 bases from V and 6 from J, leaving 10 bases between them. The CDR3 length is 11 residues. Source study methods: Quantification of nucleated cells was approximated via reference gene primer amplification. Sequencing was performed with immunoSEQ multiplex PCR; in TCRdb, only in-frame clones are kept and a portion is missing. The DNA was the basis for D and trimming; V, J and clone size are from that table. Found here are just under 350,000 clones, around 87% of them singletons; the top ten hold more than 5%. Seattle cases were enrolled at active infection and followed longitudinally.

Sequences were obtained from peripheral blood. This clonotype was obtained from a woman between 45 and 65 years old with COVID-19, enrolled during active disease. The gene calls are TRBV2 and TRBJ2-7; D is perhaps TRBD2 (7 bases). The CDR3: CASNREGEQYF. Here the CDR3 DNA reads TGTGCCAGCAACAGGGAGGGCGAGCAGTACTTC.